Listed below are T cell receptor beta chains from one sample, sequenced in a study of blood T cell repertoires in COVID-19. Generated by immunoSEQ multiplex PCR, the TCRdb table keeps only in-frame clones and is missing some. Found here are tens of thousands of clones, 75% to 90% of them singletons; the top ten hold about 7.7%. What was sequenced was peripheral blood. The receptor source for this set is a man aged 55 to 70 with acute or convalescent COVID-19. The CDR3 runs from the conserved cysteine through the conserved F or W. The order of the fields is V gene, clone size, J gene, D gene, CDR3 protein, CDR3 DNA. The D gene is left open where the match is weak. Clone size is shown for a subset of rows, as once, few, many or a class of expanded clone.

v_call: TRBV6-2/TRBV6-3
clone_size: NA
j_call: TRBJ1-3
d_call: NA
cdr3_aa: CASSYAGGSGNTIYF
cdr3_nt: TGTGCCAGCAGTTACGCGGGGGGCTCTGGAAACACCATATATTTT

v_call: TRBV2
clone_size: NA
j_call: TRBJ1-2
d_call: TRBD1
cdr3_aa: CASSGTGVWGGYTF
cdr3_nt: TGTGCCAGCAGTGGGACAGGGGTATGGGGCGGCTACACCTTC

v_call: TRBV11-2
clone_size: NA
j_call: TRBJ2-1
d_call: NA
cdr3_aa: CASSLDSGASSLEQFF
cdr3_nt: TGTGCCAGCAGCTTAGATTCAGGGGCCTCCTCCCTTGAGCAGTTCTTC

v_call: TRBV4-1
clone_size: NA
j_call: TRBJ2-7
d_call: TRBD2
cdr3_aa: CASSPIKTSGMNEQYF
cdr3_nt: TGCGCCAGCAGCCCCATAAAGACTAGCGGGATGAACGAGCAGTACTTC

v_call: TRBV5-1
clone_size: NA
j_call: TRBJ1-2
d_call: TRBD1
cdr3_aa: CASSLDGQGYYGYTF
cdr3_nt: TGCGCCAGCAGCTTGGATGGACAGGGGTACTATGGCTACACCTTC

v_call: TRBV18
clone_size: NA
j_call: TRBJ2-1
d_call: NA
cdr3_aa: CASSPRSRGYNEQFF
cdr3_nt: TGTGCCAGCTCCCCAAGGTCTAGGGGATACAATGAGCAGTTCTTC

v_call: TRBV11-2
clone_size: NA
j_call: TRBJ1-1
d_call: TRBD1
cdr3_aa: CASSPGTVAFF
cdr3_nt: TGTGCCAGCAGCCCCGGGACAGTGGCTTTCTTT

v_call: TRBV6-2/TRBV6-3
clone_size: once
j_call: TRBJ2-5
d_call: TRBD2
cdr3_aa: CASSITSGRTYQETQYF
cdr3_nt: TGTGCCAGCAGTATTACTAGCGGGAGGACGTACCAAGAGACCCAGTACTTC

v_call: TRBV9
clone_size: NA
j_call: TRBJ2-3
d_call: TRBD2
cdr3_aa: CASSATAGVNTQYF
cdr3_nt: TGTGCCAGCAGCGCCACGGCGGGGGTGAATACGCAGTATTTT

v_call: TRBV7-9
clone_size: once
j_call: TRBJ2-1
d_call: NA
cdr3_aa: CASSLERRVGYNEQFF
cdr3_nt: TGTGCCAGCAGCTTAGAGCGACGGGTCGGGTACAATGAGCAGTTCTTC

v_call: TRBV7-2
clone_size: NA
j_call: TRBJ2-3
d_call: TRBD2
cdr3_aa: CASSFRAGGRADTQYF
cdr3_nt: TGTGCCAGCAGCTTTAGGGCGGGGGGGCGTGCAGATACGCAGTATTTT

v_call: TRBV30
clone_size: NA
j_call: TRBJ2-1
d_call: NA
cdr3_aa: CAWSTISGTPLNEQFF
cdr3_nt: TGTGCCTGGAGTACCATCTCCGGGACTCCCTTAAATGAGCAGTTCTTC

v_call: TRBV4-3
clone_size: few
j_call: TRBJ2-7
d_call: TRBD1
cdr3_aa: CASSHRQGPLNEQYF
cdr3_nt: TGCGCCAGCAGCCATCGACAGGGCCCCTTGAACGAGCAGTACTTC

v_call: TRBV19
clone_size: NA
j_call: TRBJ2-1
d_call: TRBD2
cdr3_aa: CASSIRLAGAHNEQFF
cdr3_nt: TGTGCCAGTAGTATAAGGCTAGCGGGAGCCCACAATGAGCAGTTCTTC

v_call: TRBV29-1
clone_size: NA
j_call: TRBJ2-7
d_call: TRBD2
cdr3_aa: CSVGLADGGEQYF
cdr3_nt: TGCAGCGTTGGACTAGCGGATGGGGGCGAGCAGTACTTC

v_call: TRBV12-3/TRBV12-4
clone_size: NA
j_call: TRBJ1-2
d_call: NA
cdr3_aa: CASSLASGYGYTF
cdr3_nt: TGTGCCAGCAGTTTAGCTTCAGGCTATGGCTACACCTTC

v_call: TRBV5-1
clone_size: NA
j_call: TRBJ2-2
d_call: TRBD2
cdr3_aa: CASSLLGLAGVPGELFF
cdr3_nt: TGCGCCAGCAGCCTCTTGGGACTAGCGGGAGTCCCCGGGGAGCTGTTTTTT

v_call: TRBV7-9
clone_size: NA
j_call: TRBJ2-2
d_call: NA
cdr3_aa: CASSRSRDSAGELFF
cdr3_nt: TGTGCCAGCAGCAGAAGCAGGGATTCGGCCGGGGAGCTGTTTTTT

v_call: TRBV9
clone_size: NA
j_call: TRBJ2-3
d_call: NA
cdr3_aa: CASSVGGSYTDTQYF
cdr3_nt: TGTGCCAGCAGCGTAGGGGGCAGTTACACAGATACGCAGTATTTT

v_call: TRBV9
clone_size: NA
j_call: TRBJ1-1
d_call: NA
cdr3_aa: CASSPRTGLTEAFF
cdr3_nt: TGTGCCAGCAGCCCGAGAACAGGGTTAACTGAAGCTTTCTTT

v_call: TRBV9
clone_size: NA
j_call: TRBJ2-3
d_call: TRBD2
cdr3_aa: CASSVGPSGRATDTQYF
cdr3_nt: TGTGCCAGCAGCGTAGGGCCGAGCGGGAGGGCCACAGATACGCAGTATTTT

v_call: TRBV19
clone_size: NA
j_call: TRBJ1-5
d_call: NA
cdr3_aa: CASSIDHQGIQPQHF
cdr3_nt: TGTGCCAGTAGTATAGATCATCAGGGGATTCAGCCCCAGCATTTT

v_call: TRBV6-2/TRBV6-3
clone_size: NA
j_call: TRBJ2-1
d_call: TRBD1
cdr3_aa: CASSYRRTGGNEQFF
cdr3_nt: TGTGCCAGCAGTTACCGACGGACAGGGGGCAATGAGCAGTTCTTC

v_call: TRBV19
clone_size: NA
j_call: TRBJ1-5
d_call: TRBD1
cdr3_aa: CASSTRPGQGSQPQHF
cdr3_nt: TGTGCCAGTAGTACCCGCCCCGGACAGGGAAGTCAGCCCCAGCATTTT

v_call: TRBV4-2
clone_size: once
j_call: TRBJ2-2
d_call: NA
cdr3_aa: CASSQGGSGNTGELFF
cdr3_nt: TGTGCCAGCAGCCAAGGGGGTAGCGGGAACACCGGGGAGCTGTTTTTT

v_call: TRBV30
clone_size: NA
j_call: TRBJ1-2
d_call: NA
cdr3_aa: CAWMTAYGYTF
cdr3_nt: TGTGCCTGGATGACAGCATATGGCTACACCTTC

v_call: TRBV11-2
clone_size: NA
j_call: TRBJ1-6
d_call: NA
cdr3_aa: CASRLTGGNSPLHF
cdr3_nt: TGTGCCAGCAGACTCACGGGAGGTAATTCACCCCTCCACTTT

v_call: TRBV6-6
clone_size: NA
j_call: TRBJ1-6
d_call: TRBD1
cdr3_aa: CASSLGQGNSPLHF
cdr3_nt: TGTGCCAGCAGTCTCGGACAGGGTAATTCACCCCTCCACTTT

v_call: TRBV24-1
clone_size: once
j_call: TRBJ2-3
d_call: TRBD2
cdr3_aa: CATSSGRASDTQYF
cdr3_nt: TGTGCCACGTCGAGCGGGAGGGCCTCAGATACGCAGTATTTT

v_call: TRBV6-1
clone_size: NA
j_call: TRBJ1-2
d_call: NA
cdr3_aa: CASSEAVPLGYTF
cdr3_nt: TGTGCCAGCAGTGAAGCGGTCCCACTCGGCTACACCTTC

v_call: TRBV2
clone_size: NA
j_call: TRBJ2-7
d_call: TRBD1
cdr3_aa: CASLGGRGLREQYF
cdr3_nt: TGTGCCAGCTTGGGGGGCAGGGGGCTTCGAGAGCAGTACTTC

v_call: TRBV6-6
clone_size: NA
j_call: TRBJ1-1
d_call: NA
cdr3_aa: CASRTEEVGTEAFF
cdr3_nt: TGTGCCAGCAGGACCGAGGAGGTTGGCACTGAAGCTTTCTTT

v_call: TRBV10-3
clone_size: NA
j_call: TRBJ1-6
d_call: NA
cdr3_aa: CAIRPTGSNNSPLHF
cdr3_nt: TGTGCCATCAGACCCACAGGGAGTAATAATTCACCCCTCCACTTT

v_call: TRBV28
clone_size: NA
j_call: TRBJ2-7
d_call: TRBD1
cdr3_aa: CASTKGAGGYEQYF
cdr3_nt: TGTGCCAGCACCAAGGGGGCAGGGGGCTACGAGCAGTACTTC

v_call: TRBV19
clone_size: NA
j_call: TRBJ1-5
d_call: TRBD1
cdr3_aa: CASKLDRSSNQPQHF
cdr3_nt: TGTGCCAGTAAACTGGACAGGTCTAGCAATCAGCCCCAGCATTTT

v_call: TRBV30
clone_size: NA
j_call: TRBJ2-5
d_call: TRBD1
cdr3_aa: CAWSSTGETQYF
cdr3_nt: TGTGCCTGGAGTTCGACAGGGGAGACCCAGTACTTC

v_call: TRBV7-2
clone_size: few
j_call: TRBJ1-1
d_call: TRBD1
cdr3_aa: CASSLDRGRLAFF
cdr3_nt: TGTGCCAGCAGCTTAGACAGGGGGCGCCTGGCTTTCTTT

v_call: TRBV28
clone_size: NA
j_call: TRBJ2-7
d_call: NA
cdr3_aa: CASSKTGQGREQYF
cdr3_nt: TGTGCCAGCAGTAAGACAGGTCAGGGCCGAGAGCAGTACTTC

v_call: TRBV6-2/TRBV6-3
clone_size: NA
j_call: TRBJ1-1
d_call: TRBD1
cdr3_aa: CASSRTGRAFF
cdr3_nt: TGTGCCAGCAGCAGGACAGGGAGAGCTTTCTTT

v_call: TRBV14
clone_size: NA
j_call: TRBJ1-1
d_call: NA
cdr3_aa: CASSQGPGKDTEAFF
cdr3_nt: TGTGCCAGCAGCCAAGGCCCGGGGAAGGACACTGAAGCTTTCTTT

v_call: TRBV11-3
clone_size: NA
j_call: TRBJ2-5
d_call: TRBD2
cdr3_aa: CASSSNASGRRVTQYF
cdr3_nt: TGTGCCAGCAGCTCAAATGCTAGCGGGAGGCGTGTGACCCAGTACTTC

v_call: TRBV6-6
clone_size: NA
j_call: TRBJ1-2
d_call: TRBD1
cdr3_aa: CASRDPGQGGYTF
cdr3_nt: TGTGCCAGCAGGGATCCGGGACAGGGCGGCTACACCTTC

v_call: TRBV24-1
clone_size: once
j_call: TRBJ1-2
d_call: TRBD1
cdr3_aa: CATSDGTGTAFLF
cdr3_nt: TGTGCCACCAGTGATGGGACAGGGACGGCCTTTCTCTTC

v_call: TRBV7-9
clone_size: once
j_call: TRBJ1-1
d_call: TRBD1
cdr3_aa: CASSTQGATNTEAFF
cdr3_nt: TGTGCCAGCAGCACACAGGGGGCTACGAACACTGAAGCTTTCTTT

v_call: TRBV19
clone_size: NA
j_call: TRBJ2-2
d_call: NA
cdr3_aa: CASSLQPAGTGELFF
cdr3_nt: TGTGCCAGTAGTCTACAGCCGGCGGGAACCGGGGAGCTGTTTTTT

v_call: TRBV16
clone_size: NA
j_call: TRBJ1-1
d_call: NA
cdr3_aa: CASSPKGWGDAEAFF
cdr3_nt: TGTGCCAGCAGCCCAAAAGGGTGGGGAGACGCTGAAGCTTTCTTT

v_call: TRBV19
clone_size: NA
j_call: TRBJ1-5
d_call: NA
cdr3_aa: CASSIGGVNQPQHF
cdr3_nt: TGTGCCAGTAGTATAGGGGGAGTGAATCAGCCCCAGCATTTT

v_call: TRBV12-3/TRBV12-4
clone_size: NA
j_call: TRBJ2-7
d_call: TRBD2
cdr3_aa: CASTLAGTYEQYF
cdr3_nt: TGTGCCAGCACCCTAGCGGGAACATACGAGCAGTACTTC

v_call: TRBV9
clone_size: once
j_call: TRBJ2-1
d_call: TRBD2
cdr3_aa: CASSYMGLAGEGEQFF
cdr3_nt: TGTGCCAGCAGCTACATGGGACTAGCGGGGGAGGGTGAGCAGTTCTTC